The present TCR beta chain was sequenced within a study of T cell changes during pregnancy in multiple sclerosis. Clones were read by immunoSEQ multiplex PCR, and TCRdb kept only the in-frame ones, dropping some. Of around 50,000 clones in the sample, approximately 95% are singletons; the top ten hold 5.5% to 7.5%. Germline V CDR1 and CDR2: LGHNA, YSLEER. Trimming left V 0 bases short and J 7 bases short, with 19 bases between. This CDR3 contains 16 residues. This specimen was CD8+ T cells from peripheral blood mononuclear cells, taken in the first trimester of pregnancy. This sequence joins TRBV4-3 and TRBJ2-7; D is possibly TRBD2 (6 bases). This TCR derives from a female donor with multiple sclerosis, enrolled in a pregnancy study. For the CDR3, the DNA is TGCGCCAGCAGCCAAGAGAGCACTAGCCAACGAGGGGAGCAGTACTTC. This translates into CASSQESTSQRGEQYF.